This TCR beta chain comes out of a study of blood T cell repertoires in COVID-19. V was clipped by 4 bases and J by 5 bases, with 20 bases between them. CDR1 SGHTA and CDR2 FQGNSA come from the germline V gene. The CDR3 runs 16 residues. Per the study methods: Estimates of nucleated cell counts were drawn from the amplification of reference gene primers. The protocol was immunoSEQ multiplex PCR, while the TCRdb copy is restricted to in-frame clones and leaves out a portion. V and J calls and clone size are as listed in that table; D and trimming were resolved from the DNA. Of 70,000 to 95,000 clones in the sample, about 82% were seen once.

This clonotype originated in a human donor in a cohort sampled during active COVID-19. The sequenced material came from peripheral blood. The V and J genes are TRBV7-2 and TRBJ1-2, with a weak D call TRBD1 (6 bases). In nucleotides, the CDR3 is TGTGCCAGCAGCTCCCCTGGGGGGGGCGCTGGATATGGCTACACCTTC. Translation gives CASSSPGGGAGYGYTF.